This entry is about one T cell receptor beta chain. Its antigen is still unknown. Time point in this sample: week 11, during vaccination. It was 300 ug of mutant IDH1 20-mer peptide that made up each vaccine dose, given with topical imiquimod. Clones were sequenced by immunoSEQ multiplex PCR, and TCRdb holds only the in-frame ones, with some missing. The profile shows 20,000 to 25,000 clones, 85% to 90% of them singletons. This sample was included in a study of a mutant IDH1 vaccine in newly diagnosed glioma. V lost 1 base and J lost 1, with 7 bases in between. CDR3 length equals 14 residues. Per germline, CDR1 SNHLY and CDR2 FYNNEI.

This sequence was found in a woman aged 40 to 49 with glioma. The sequencing here drew on PBMCs, taken from a glioma patient whose treatment included an IDH1 peptide vaccine. The chain employs TRBV2 and TRBJ1-2, with unresolved D. This CDR3 reads CASSEGRNNYGYTF. The CDR3 bases are TGTGCCAGCAGTGAAGGGCGGAATAACTATGGCTACACCTTC. The complete variable domain, with remaining parts taken from reference TRBV2 and TRBJ1-2, reads EPEVTQTPSHQVTQMGQEVILRCVPISNHLYFYWYRQILGQKVEFLVSFYNNEISEKSEIFDDQFSVERPDGSNFTLKIRSTKLEDSAMYFCASSEGRNNYGYTFGSGTRLTVV.